These T cell receptor beta chains were read from a single sample in a study of blood T cell repertoires in COVID-19. The method was immunoSEQ multiplex PCR; TCRdb's version includes in-frame clones alone and lacks a portion of them. The repertoire holds more than 300,000 clones, with around 80% as singletons. The sample comprised peripheral blood. The receptors stem from a woman in her forties or fifties with acute or convalescent COVID-19. Each CDR3 is given with its conserved first and last residue. D genes are given only for firm matches. Some rows have no size entry. The others give once, few or many, or a class for an expanded clone.

clone_size | j_call | d_call | v_call | cdr3_aa | cdr3_nt
. | TRBJ1-3 | . | TRBV12-5 | CASGPGTTSSGNTIYF | TGTGCTAGTGGTCCCGGGACAACTAGCTCTGGAAACACCATATATTTT
once | TRBJ1-2 | TRBD1 | TRBV29-1 | CSVAQGRYGYTF | TGCAGCGTCGCACAGGGGCGATATGGCTACACCTTC
. | TRBJ1-1 | . | TRBV27 | CASSLVRGNTEAFF | TGTGCCAGCAGTTTAGTGCGGGGGAACACTGAAGCTTTCTTT
. | TRBJ1-2 | . | TRBV7-9 | CASSPGQGEYGYTF | TGTGCCAGCAGCCCCGGGCAGGGCGAATATGGCTACACCTTC
. | TRBJ2-3 | TRBD2 | TRBV10-1 | CASSEALAGGTDTQYF | TGCGCCAGCAGTGAAGCTCTAGCGGGGGGCACAGATACGCAGTATTTT
. | TRBJ2-2 | . | TRBV5-4 | CASSLGAPNTGELFF | TGTGCCAGCAGCTTGGGCGCCCCGAACACCGGGGAGCTGTTTTTT
. | TRBJ1-1 | . | TRBV13 | CASSPRELAEAFF | TGTGCCAGCAGCCCAAGGGAGTTGGCTGAAGCTTTCTTT
. | TRBJ2-3 | TRBD2 | TRBV5-4 | CASSPQRGSDTQYF | TGTGCCAGCAGCCCCCAGCGGGGCTCAGATACGCAGTATTTT
. | TRBJ1-2 | TRBD1 | TRBV6-5 | CASSTDKGAAGYTF | TGTGCCAGCAGTACCGATAAGGGGGCTGCTGGCTACACCTTC
. | TRBJ1-4 | . | TRBV6-5 | CASSPGVANEKLFF | TGTGCCAGCAGTCCGGGAGTTGCTAATGAAAAACTGTTTTTT
. | TRBJ2-3 | TRBD2 | TRBV19 | CASSIDYASGGWTDTQYF | TGTGCCAGTAGTATAGATTACGCTAGCGGGGGGTGGACAGATACGCAGTATTTT
. | TRBJ2-2 | TRBD2 | TRBV30 | CAWRLSGTNTGELFF | TGTGCCTGGAGACTTAGCGGGACGAACACCGGGGAGCTGTTTTTT
. | TRBJ2-6 | . | TRBV5-4 | CAYATAGANVLTF | TGTGCTTACGCAACGGCTGGGGCCAACGTCCTGACTTTC
once | TRBJ1-2 | . | TRBV28 | CASSPRQTADYGYTF | TGTGCCAGCAGTCCGCGACAGACCGCTGACTATGGCTACACCTTC
. | TRBJ2-5 | . | TRBV19 | CASSKQGRETQYF | TGTGCCAGTAGTAAACAGGGTCGAGAGACCCAGTACTTC
. | TRBJ1-2 | . | TRBV5-5 | CASSPDVSYGYTF | TGTGCCAGCAGCCCCGATGTTAGCTATGGCTACACCTTC
. | TRBJ1-3 | TRBD1 | TRBV24-1 | CATSDPGGATGNTIYF | TGTGCCACCAGTGACCCAGGGGGCGCGACTGGAAACACCATATATTTT
. | TRBJ2-2 | TRBD2 | TRBV11-2 | CASSLGGQAGTGELFF | TGTGCCAGCAGCTTGGGAGGGCAGGCGGGCACCGGGGAGCTGTTTTTT
few | TRBJ2-2 | TRBD2 | TRBV4-2 | CASSQEGLAANTGELFF | TGTGCCAGCAGCCAAGAAGGGCTAGCGGCGAACACCGGGGAGCTGTTTTTT
. | TRBJ2-5 | . | TRBV5-1 | CASSLDGGTIQETQYF | TGCGCCAGCAGCTTGGACGGGGGAACAATTCAAGAGACCCAGTACTTC
once | TRBJ1-1 | TRBD1 | TRBV7-2 | CASSFTGVGTEAFF | TGTGCCAGCAGCTTTACAGGGGTTGGGACTGAAGCTTTCTTT
few | TRBJ2-1 | . | TRBV13 | CASSSTMNEQFF | TGTGCCAGCAGCTCTACCATGAATGAGCAGTTCTTC
. | TRBJ2-2 | TRBD2 | TRBV5-4 | CASSLAGLADTGELFF | TGTGCCAGCAGCTTGGCGGGACTAGCCGACACCGGGGAGCTGTTTTTT
. | TRBJ1-2 | . | TRBV12-3/TRBV12-4 | CASSFRGGYTF | TGTGCCAGCAGTTTCCGGGGTGGCTACACCTTC
. | TRBJ1-1 | . | TRBV20-1 | CSADGHEAFF | TGCAGTGCGGACGGACATGAAGCTTTCTTT
. | TRBJ2-3 | TRBD2 | TRBV3-1/TRBV3-2 | CASSQGRGTGGAQYF | TGTGCCAGCAGCCAAGGGAGGGGTACGGGGGGAGCGCAGTATTTT
. | TRBJ1-2 | . | TRBV10-1 | CASLQGGTYYGYTF | TGCGCCAGCCTCCAGGGCGGGACGTACTATGGCTACACCTTC
. | TRBJ2-5 | . | TRBV24-1 | CATAFSGKETQYF | TGTGCCACCGCCTTCTCGGGGAAAGAGACCCAGTACTTC
. | TRBJ2-7 | . | TRBV5-1 | CASSLGDRDYEQYF | TGCGCCAGCAGCTTGGGCGACAGAGACTACGAGCAGTACTTC
. | TRBJ2-7 | TRBD1 | TRBV4-1 | CASSPGGGTGEQYF | TGCGCCAGCAGCCCAGGGGGCGGAACCGGCGAGCAGTACTTC
. | TRBJ1-1 | . | TRBV28 | CASNQENTEAFF | TGTGCCAGTAACCAGGAGAACACTGAAGCTTTCTTT
. | TRBJ1-2 | TRBD1 | TRBV7-2 | CASSLRTGGNYGYTF | TGTGCCAGCAGCTTAAGAACAGGGGGCAACTATGGCTACACCTTC
. | TRBJ1-1 | . | TRBV11-2 | CASSLVITTEAFF | TGTGCCAGCAGCTTAGTTATAACTACTGAAGCTTTCTTT
once | TRBJ2-2 | . | TRBV2 | CASSRATINTGELFF | TGTGCCAGCAGTAGAGCCACTATTAACACCGGGGAGCTGTTTTTT
once | TRBJ1-2 | . | TRBV30 | CAWRKQGFNYGYTF | TGTGCCTGGAGGAAACAGGGATTCAACTATGGCTACACCTTC
. | TRBJ1-1 | . | TRBV29-1 | CSVGFKKAFF | TGCAGCGTGGGCTTCAAAAAAGCTTTCTTT
once | TRBJ2-3 | TRBD2 | TRBV4-2 | CASSQDRGLATDTQYF | TGTGCCAGCAGCCAAGATCGAGGACTAGCGACAGATACGCAGTATTTT
. | TRBJ2-1 | . | TRBV2 | CASTLFQNNEQFF | TGTGCCAGCACGCTCTTTCAGAACAATGAGCAGTTCTTC
. | TRBJ1-3 | . | TRBV7-2 | CASSATGISGNTIYF | TGTGCCAGCAGCGCTACAGGGATCTCCGGAAACACCATATATTTT
. | TRBJ2-2 | . | TRBV3-1/TRBV3-2 | CASSRGRTAGELFF | TGTGCCAGCAGTCGAGGGAGGACTGCCGGGGAGCTGTTTTTT